These 15 T cell receptor beta chains were all obtained from the same sample, sequenced in a study of T cell clones after liver transplantation. Measured with immunoSEQ multiplex PCR; TCRdb has only the in-frame clones, and not every one. The repertoire holds roughly 100,000 clones, with around four fifths as singletons. This specimen consisted of CD4+ T cells from blood, obtained before liver transplant. The receptors were gathered from a human donor who received a liver transplant.

The chain recombines TRBV7-6 with TRBJ2-3, with D possibly TRBD1 on 5 matching bases. CDR1 SGHVS and CDR2 FNYEAQ come from the germline V gene. The CDR3 contains 15 residues. Deletions cut 0 bases from V and 3 bases from J, with 10 bases between. CDR3 loop: CASSLAGDYTDTQYF. The CDR3 coding sequence is TGTGCCAGCAGCTTAGCAGGGGATTATACAGATACGCAGTATTTT. The complete variable domain, with remaining parts taken from reference TRBV7-6 and TRBJ2-3, reads GAGVSQSPRYKVTKRGQDVALRCDPISGHVSLYWYRQALGQGPEFLTYFNYEAQQDKSGLPNDRFSAERPEGSISTLTIQRTEQRDSAMYRCASSLAGDYTDTQYFGPGTRLTVL.

The chain couples TRBV6-6 to TRBJ1-4, with 7 bases that match TRBD1. V lost 0 bases to trimming and J lost 3 bases; unmatched junction nucleotides: 4. The CDR3 spans 16 residues. The germline gives CDR1 MNHNY, CDR2 SVGAGI (reference sequence). Here the CDR3 DNA reads TGTGCCAGCAGTTACTCGAGGGACAGATCTAATGAAAAACTGTTTTTT. It codes for CASSYSRDRSNEKLFF.

V gene TRBV28 combines with J gene TRBJ2-5; 8 bases line up with TRBD1. The CDR3 contains 14 residues. The V gene end was trimmed by 6 bases and the J gene end by 4 bases; junction bases not matched to a gene: 7. Germline values: CDR1 MDHEN, CDR2 SYDVKM. The CDR3 nucleotides read TGTGCCAGCAGCCTTGACAGGGGCGGAGAGACCCAGTACTTC. This translates into CASSLDRGGETQYF.

This clone has more than one count but fewer than ten. DNA of the CDR3: TGTGCCAGCAGCACCCGGGGCAGGGGGAGGTTCCAAGAGACCCAGTACTTC. Translation gives CASSTRGRGRFQETQYF. The chain combines TRBV4-2 with TRBJ2-5, with a tentative D call TRBD1 (7 bases). V was shortened by 5 bases and J by 1 base, with 20 bases between the two germline ends. Germline CDR1 is LGHNA and CDR2 is YNFKEQ. The CDR3 has 17 residues.

The J gene is TRBJ2-7, the V gene TRBV7-2; 10 bases agree with TRBD2. The CDR3 loop spans 15 amino acids. Germline lookup yields CDR1 SGHTA and CDR2 FQGNSA. The V and J ends lost 5 bases and 5 bases, in that order; junction bases with no gene match: 9. The CDR3 here is CASSPQGLAGDEQYF. CDR3 sequence (DNA): TGTGCCAGCAGCCCTCAAGGGCTAGCGGGGGACGAGCAGTACTTC.

The chain has TRBV2 and TRBJ2-1; 13 bases match TRBD2. The CDR3 contains 15 residues. Trimming at V came to 6 bases and at J to 10 bases, leaving 9 bases not matched to a gene. Per germline, CDR1 SNHLY and CDR2 FYNNEI. CDR3 DNA sequence: TGTGCCAGCAGCATAAGGACTAGCGGGAGAGACGAGCAGTTCTTC. This encodes CASSIRTSGRDEQFF.

This clone came up once. The CDR3 protein is CASRRAGGGTGELFF. The CDR3 DNA follows: TGTGCCAGCAGGAGAGCGGGAGGTGGCACCGGGGAGCTGTTTTTT. The V and J genes are TRBV27 and TRBJ2-2; 9 bases are a match to TRBD2. The CDR3 totals 15 residues. CDR1 and CDR2 (germline): MNHEY, SMNVEV (reference sequence). The J segment lost 4 bases and the V segment lost 6 bases, leaving 6 bases of the junction unmatched.

Here the CDR3 reads CASSRRGQGARNYGYTF. CDR3 nucleotides: TGTGCCAGCTCACGACGGGGACAGGGGGCGCGTAACTATGGCTACACCTTC. The genes are TRBV18 and TRBJ1-2; 12 bases map to TRBD1. CDR1 KGHSH and CDR2 LQKENI come from the germline V gene. CDR3 length equals 17 residues. With 4 bases clipped from V and 1 base from J, the junction kept 7 bases outside the gene matches.

The chain is built from TRBV19 and TRBJ2-2; the match to TRBD1 covers 12 bases. Germline assignment: CDR1 LNHDA and CDR2 SQIVND (reference sequence). CDR3 length: 18 residues. J lost 0 bases, V lost 5 bases, and 7 bases had no gene match. The CDR3 sequence: CASSPGQGATANTGELFF. Here the CDR3 DNA reads TGTGCCAGTAGTCCGGGACAGGGGGCGACCGCGAACACCGGGGAGCTGTTTTTT.

This clone was recorded once. The chain recombines TRBV25-1 with TRBJ2-7; D call uncertain. Germline V lookup: CDR1 MGHDK, CDR2 SYGVNS. The CDR3 extends over 14 amino acids. The V end lost 2 bases, the J end lost 0 bases, and 8 bases lay between the germline ends. CDR3 in DNA: TGTGCCAGCAGTGAACACAAAGGCTCCTACGAGCAGTACTTC. Translating it yields CASSEHKGSYEQYF.

The gene calls are TRBV18 and TRBJ2-6; D is undetermined. Germline CDR1 and CDR2: KGHSH and LQKENI. This CDR3 has 14 amino acids. V was clipped by 0 bases and J by 2 bases, with 2 bases between them. CDR3 in amino acids: CASSPPAGANVLTF. CDR3 sequence (DNA): TGTGCCAGCTCACCACCGGCTGGGGCCAACGTCCTGACTTTC.

There are a few counts of this clone. The V call is TRBV10-2, the J call TRBJ2-5; no definite D call. Trimming pared 0 bases from V and 5 bases from J, leaving 1 base between. CDR3 length equals 11 residues. Germline CDR1 and CDR2: WSHSY and SAAADI. CDR3 sequence: CASSESETQYF. In nucleotides, the CDR3 is TGCGCCAGCAGTGAGTCGGAGACCCAGTACTTC.

This chain connects TRBV2 to TRBJ2-1; D remains ambiguous. The CDR3 contains 15 residues. Germline CDR1 is SNHLY and CDR2 is FYNNEI. Trimming took off 7 bases at V and 4 bases at J, with 17 bases between the two ends. The CDR3 bases are TGTGCCAGCACCGAATCCAATCGGAATTACAATGAGCAGTTCTTC. Amino acids: CASTESNRNYNEQFF.

The V and J genes are TRBV29-1 and TRBJ2-7; tentative D call: TRBD2 (5 bases). CDR1 SQVTM and CDR2 ANQGSEA come from the germline V gene. V lost 6 bases, J lost 0 bases, and 12 bases lay in between. The CDR3 is 13 residues long. The CDR3 spells CSVGPGSSYEQYF. In DNA form, the CDR3 reads TGCAGCGTGGGTCCGGGAAGCTCCTACGAGCAGTACTTC.

This clone has a handful of counts. CDR3 protein: CASSLGGWSGASSYNEQFF. CDR3 sequence (DNA): TGTGCCAGCAGCTTAGGAGGGTGGTCAGGAGCCAGCTCCTACAATGAGCAGTTCTTC. The gene calls are TRBV11-2 and TRBJ2-1; a weak D match, TRBD2 (5 bases). This CDR3 has 19 residues. Trimming left V 1 base short and J 0 bases short, with 19 bases between. CDR1 is SGHAT, CDR2 FQNNGV, per germline. Together with reference TRBV11-2 and TRBJ2-1, the CDR3 gives the full variable domain: EAGVAQSPRYKIIEKRQSVAFWCNPISGHATLYWYQQILGQGPKLLIQFQNNGVVDDSQLPKDRFSAERLKGVDSTLKIQPAKLEDSAVYLCASSLGGWSGASSYNEQFFGPGTRLTVL.